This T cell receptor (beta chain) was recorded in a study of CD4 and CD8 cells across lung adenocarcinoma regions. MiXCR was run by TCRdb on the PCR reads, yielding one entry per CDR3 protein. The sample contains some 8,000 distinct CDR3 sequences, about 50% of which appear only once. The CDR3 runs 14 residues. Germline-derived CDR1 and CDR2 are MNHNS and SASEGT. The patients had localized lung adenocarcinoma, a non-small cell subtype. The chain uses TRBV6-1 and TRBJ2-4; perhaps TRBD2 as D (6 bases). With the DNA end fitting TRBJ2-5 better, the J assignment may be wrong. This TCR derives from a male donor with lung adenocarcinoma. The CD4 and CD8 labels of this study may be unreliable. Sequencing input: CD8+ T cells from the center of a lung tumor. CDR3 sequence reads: CASRLLLAKKTQYF. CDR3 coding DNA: TGTGCCAGCAGGCTTTTACTAGCCAAAAAGACCCAGTACTTC.